In its sample, the clone carrying this T cell receptor beta chain was seen a few times. Its antigen is undetermined. Peripheral blood from each donor was collected in a volume of about 10 milliliters. The CDR3 sequence is 14 residues long. Germline CDR1 and CDR2: MNHEY and SVGAGI. V trimming: 5 bases; J trimming: 7 bases; junction bases outside the gene matches: 3. The data stem from a study of blood T cells in healthy people across ages. Study outcomes and limitations: Correlation between TCR beta diversity and naive T cell percentage was strong.

For the second PCR, which ran for about 7 to 11 cycles, a sample-barcoded 5' primer and a J-beta primer mix were used. TCRdb re-called the 5' RACE reads with MiXCR, one entry per CDR3 protein. The data show fewer than 700,000 distinct CDR3 sequences, with less than 60% seen just once and roughly 25% held by the top ten. The TCR comes from a man older than 75 in good health. V is TRBV6-5 and J is TRBJ2-1, with 12 bases fitting TRBD2. Material: blood. This CDR3 is CASSTGTSGNEQFF. The CDR3 bases are TGTGCCAGCAGTACCGGGACTAGCGGGAATGAGCAGTTCTTC.